Listed below are T cell receptor beta chains from one sample, sequenced in a study of CD8 T cells in Susac syndrome. TCRdb re-called the immunoSEQ multiplex PCR reads through MiXCR, storing one row per CDR3 protein. Of roughly 250,000 distinct CDR3 sequences in the sample, about 96% were seen once. The sequenced sample consisted of CD4+ T cells from PBMCs. Receptor source: a human donor with Susac syndrome. Both conserved end residues are part of each CDR3. D genes are given only for firm matches. Rows give clone size only sometimes, using once, few, many, or a class for an expanded clone.

>TRBD1|TRBV30|NA|TRBJ1-2
TGTGCCTGGAGCGCACAGGGGGCTGGCTACACCTTC
CAWSAQGAGYTF
>NA|TRBV3-1|NA|TRBJ1-1
TGTGCCAGCATCGACCTCGGGGGTGGAAAGGAAGCTTTCTTT
CASIDLGGGKEAFF
>NA|TRBV30|NA|TRBJ2-7
TGTGCCTGGAGTGTAAGAGGGGAAGAGTACTTC
CAWSVRGEEYF
>NA|TRBV20-1|NA|TRBJ1-1
TGCAGTGCTAGAGATTCGGAGGGTAATACTGAAGCTTTCTTT
CSARDSEGNTEAFF
>NA|TRBV29-1|NA|TRBJ2-7
TGCAGCGTCAGGCGGGCGGGGCGCTCCTACGAGCAGTACTTC
CSVRRAGRSYEQYF
>NA|TRBV5-4|NA|TRBJ1-2
TGTGCCAGCAGCTTTTTAGGGGATCCAATCTATGGCTACACCTTC
CASSFLGDPIYGYTF
>NA|TRBV2|NA|TRBJ1-5
TGTGCCAGCAGTTTGAACGGTGCGCTCGAACCCCAGCATTTT
CASSLNGALEPQHF
>NA|TRBV20-1|NA|TRBJ2-3
TGCAGTGCTAGAGAGGGGTGGCCGCGCTCGACAGATACGCAGTATTTT
CSAREGWPRSTDTQYF
>NA|TRBV28|NA|TRBJ1-3
TGTGGGGGTACTCGTGGAAACACCATATATTTT
CGGTRGNTIYF
>NA|TRBV30|NA|TRBJ1-2
TGTGCCTGGAGCCCCCAGGGAATACGTCCCCTATATGGCTACACCTTC
CAWSPQGIRPLYGYTF
>NA|TRBV29-1|NA|TRBJ2-5
TGCAGCGTTGAGAGACAGGAGTACCAAGAGACCCAGTACTTC
CSVERQEYQETQYF
>TRBD1|TRBV19|once|TRBJ1-1
TGTGCCAGTAAACCGACAGGGTTTGCCACTGAAGCTTTCTTT
CASKPTGFATEAFF
>NA|TRBV29-1|NA|TRBJ2-7
TGCAGCGTTGCCGGACAGCGACAATACGAGCAGTACTTC
CSVAGQRQYEQYF
>NA|TRBV19|NA|TRBJ1-2
TGTGCCAGTAGCGGAGGGTCTTTTGGCTACACCTTC
CASSGGSFGYTF
>NA|TRBV7-3|NA|TRBJ2-2
TGTGCCAGCAGCTTAGGCCTTTCGGGCACCGGGGAGCTGTTTTTT
CASSLGLSGTGELFF
>TRBD1|TRBV29-1|NA|TRBJ2-1
TGCAGTTCCGGGACAGGGATGGTTAATGAGCAGTTCTTC
CSSGTGMVNEQFF
>NA|TRBV15|NA|TRBJ2-1
TGTGCCACCAGCAGAGGAGGCGCGTACAGAACCTACAATGAGCAGTTCTTC
CATSRGGAYRTYNEQFF
>TRBD2|TRBV11-3|NA|TRBJ2-1
TGTGCCAGCAGCTTAGAGGGACTAGCCTCGGACGATGAGCAGTTCTTC
CASSLEGLASDDEQFF
>NA|TRBV7-9|NA|TRBJ1-4
TGTGCCAGCAGCTCTTGGACAGAGACTGAAAAACTGTTTTTT
CASSSWTETEKLFF
>NA|TRBV3-1|NA|TRBJ1-1
TGTGCCAGCAGCCAAGAGGGAGGACTTGAAGCTTTCTTT
CASSQEGGLEAFF
>NA|TRBV6-6|NA|TRBJ2-3
TGTGCCAGCAGTCCCAATACCTCGGGGACGCAGTATTTT
CASSPNTSGTQYF
>NA|TRBV12-3/TRBV12-4|NA|TRBJ1-2
TGTGCCAGCAGTTTACGGGTTCTGGGCGCCTATGGCTACACCTTC
CASSLRVLGAYGYTF
>NA|TRBV29-1|NA|TRBJ2-7
TGCAGCGTTGTTAAAGGGGGGTATGAGCAGTACTTC
CSVVKGGYEQYF
>TRBD2|TRBV5-6|NA|TRBJ2-7
TGTGCCAGCAGCTTCCGTCTAGGACTAGGAGAGTACGAGCAGTACTTC
CASSFRLGLGEYEQYF
>NA|TRBV13|NA|TRBJ2-7
TGTGCCAGCGGGGTCTACGGGAGTTCCTACGAGCAGTACTTC
CASGVYGSSYEQYF
>NA|TRBV3-1|NA|TRBJ1-2
TGTGCCAGCAGCCACGCACCTCCCAGATCCTCCGATGGCTACACCTTC
CASSHAPPRSSDGYTF
>NA|TRBV21-1|NA|TRBJ1-5
TGTGCCAGCAGCAAAGTAGGCCGCAATCAGCCCCAGCATTTT
CASSKVGRNQPQHF
>TRBD2|TRBV30|NA|TRBJ2-1
TGTGCCTGGAGGGGGATCATAGCGGGAGTGAGAGGCAATGAGCAGTTCTTC
CAWRGIIAGVRGNEQFF
>NA|TRBV12-3/TRBV12-4|NA|TRBJ1-5
TGTGCCAGCAGTTTAAGAAGGGGGTTACGTCAGCCCCAGCATTTT
CASSLRRGLRQPQHF
>TRBD1|TRBV25-1|NA|TRBJ2-2
TGTGCCAGCACCCCCCTAGGACAGGGGGACACCGGGGAGCTGTTTTTT
CASTPLGQGDTGELFF
>NA|TRBV9|NA|TRBJ2-2
TGTGCCAGCAGCTTACGACAGTCTACCGCCACCGGGGAGCTGTTTTTT
CASSLRQSTATGELFF
>NA|TRBV15|NA|TRBJ1-2
TGTGCCACCAGCAGGGCTAAAAGGGACTATGGCTACACCTTC
CATSRAKRDYGYTF
>TRBD2|TRBV15|NA|TRBJ2-3
TGTGCCACCAGCTCGGCCGCCGGGACTAGCGGTACAGATACGCAGTATTTT
CATSSAAGTSGTDTQYF
>NA|TRBV27|once|TRBJ1-5
TGTGCCAGCAGTAATAGACCTGGGCAGCCCCAGCATTTT
CASSNRPGQPQHF
>TRBD1|TRBV4-2|NA|TRBJ2-3
TGTGCCAGCAGCCAAGTACAAGGGGGCTCCACAGATACGCAGTATTTT
CASSQVQGGSTDTQYF
>NA|TRBV18|NA|TRBJ1-1
TGTGCCAGCTCACCAAGAGGGACGGGGGACACTGAAGCTTTCTTT
CASSPRGTGDTEAFF
>NA|TRBV7-9|NA|TRBJ2-7
TGTGCCATCGACCAGAGCCTGGGGTTCTACGAGCAGTACTTC
CAIDQSLGFYEQYF
>NA|TRBV7-9|NA|TRBJ2-1
TGTGCCAGCTATGGGGCCGGGAGCTCCTACAATGAGCAGTTCTTC
CASYGAGSSYNEQFF
>TRBD2|TRBV20-1|NA|TRBJ2-3
TGCAGTGCTACCAAGACGGGCGGGAGGGCAGATACGCAGTATTTT
CSATKTGGRADTQYF
>NA|TRBV27|NA|TRBJ2-5
TGTGCCAGCAGCCCCTGGGGTGGGACCCAGTACTTC
CASSPWGGTQYF
>TRBD2|TRBV11-2|NA|TRBJ2-5
TGTGCCAGCAGCTTAGCGGGAGGTTCCCAGGAGACCCAGTACTTC
CASSLAGGSQETQYF
>NA|TRBV30|NA|TRBJ2-1
TGTGCCTGGAGTACTTCCTACAATGAGCAGTTCTTC
CAWSTSYNEQFF
>NA|TRBV20-1|NA|TRBJ2-5
TGCAGTGCTTTCCGGGACAACGAAGAGACCCAGTACTTC
CSAFRDNEETQYF
>TRBD1|TRBV6-1|NA|TRBJ1-2
TGTGCCAGCAGTCAACCGGGACAGTCGGGCAGTTATGGCTACACCTTC
CASSQPGQSGSYGYTF
>NA|TRBV5-1|NA|TRBJ2-5
TGCGCCAGCAGCTTGATTGAAGAGACCCAGTACTTC
CASSLIEETQYF
>TRBD1|TRBV6-6|once|TRBJ1-2
TGTGCCAGCAAGAGCTTTGGACAGGGGTCTGGCTACACCTTC
CASKSFGQGSGYTF
>TRBD1|TRBV7-8|NA|TRBJ2-1
TGTGCCAGCAGCTCCCGGGACAGGGGGTCCAATGAGCAGTTCTTC
CASSSRDRGSNEQFF
>TRBD2|TRBV27|once|TRBJ2-3
TGTGCCAGCAGCTCTAGCGGGAGGGTGAATACGCAGTATTTT
CASSSSGRVNTQYF
>NA|TRBV5-1|NA|TRBJ2-1
TGCGCCAGCAGCTTGTTGGGCAATGAGCAGTTCTTC
CASSLLGNEQFF
>NA|TRBV10-3|once|TRBJ2-7
TGTGCCATCAAAACCGGCGGGGGCAGCTCCTACGAGCAGTACTTC
CAIKTGGGSSYEQYF
>TRBD2|TRBV29-1|NA|TRBJ2-4
TGCAGCGACCGACTAGCGGGGCCCGGAAACATTCAGTACTTC
CSDRLAGPGNIQYF
>TRBD1|TRBV30|NA|TRBJ1-5
TGTGCCTGGAGTGTACGGGACAGGATATATCAGCCCCAGCATTTT
CAWSVRDRIYQPQHF
>NA|TRBV7-9|NA|TRBJ1-5
TGTGCCAGCAGCCTGGACGTTAGCAATCAGCCCCAGCATTTT
CASSLDVSNQPQHF
>TRBD2|TRBV20-1|NA|TRBJ2-5
TGCAGTGCCGTAGGGACTAGCGGGGCTGAGACCCAGTACTTC
CSAVGTSGAETQYF
>NA|TRBV27|NA|TRBJ2-4
TGTGCCAGCAAAGGTGACATTCAGTACTTC
CASKGDIQYF